This T cell receptor (beta chain) came from a study of CD8+ T cells in alopecia areata. Study background: The SALT score measured affected scalp surface percentage in treated patients.

Germline CDR1 reads GTSNPN; CDR2 reads SVGIG (reference sequence). The CDR3 has 12 residues. V was clipped by 0 bases and J by 5 bases, with 7 bases between them. RNA, once extracted, was reverse transcribed into cDNA for use as the sequencing template. The repertoire was sequenced with immunoSEQ multiplex PCR; TCRdb's copy has only in-frame clones and lacks some. Of roughly 190,000 clones in the sample, approximately 60% were seen once. Concerning this clone itself: Its target is unknown.

General study results and limits: Normal skin's resident alphabeta T cells are also sequenced in scalp samples.

Treatment: oral pan-JAK inhibitor, 5-10 mg twice daily. The clonotype was recovered from a human donor with alopecia areata. The input for sequencing was CD4+ T cells sorted from blood, taken at week 4, from a patient treated with tofacitinib. The V and J genes are TRBV30 and TRBJ2-5; no clear D gene. This chain's CDR3 is CAWSVRVETQYF. CDR3 coding DNA: TGTGCCTGGAGTGTACGAGTCGAGACCCAGTACTTC.